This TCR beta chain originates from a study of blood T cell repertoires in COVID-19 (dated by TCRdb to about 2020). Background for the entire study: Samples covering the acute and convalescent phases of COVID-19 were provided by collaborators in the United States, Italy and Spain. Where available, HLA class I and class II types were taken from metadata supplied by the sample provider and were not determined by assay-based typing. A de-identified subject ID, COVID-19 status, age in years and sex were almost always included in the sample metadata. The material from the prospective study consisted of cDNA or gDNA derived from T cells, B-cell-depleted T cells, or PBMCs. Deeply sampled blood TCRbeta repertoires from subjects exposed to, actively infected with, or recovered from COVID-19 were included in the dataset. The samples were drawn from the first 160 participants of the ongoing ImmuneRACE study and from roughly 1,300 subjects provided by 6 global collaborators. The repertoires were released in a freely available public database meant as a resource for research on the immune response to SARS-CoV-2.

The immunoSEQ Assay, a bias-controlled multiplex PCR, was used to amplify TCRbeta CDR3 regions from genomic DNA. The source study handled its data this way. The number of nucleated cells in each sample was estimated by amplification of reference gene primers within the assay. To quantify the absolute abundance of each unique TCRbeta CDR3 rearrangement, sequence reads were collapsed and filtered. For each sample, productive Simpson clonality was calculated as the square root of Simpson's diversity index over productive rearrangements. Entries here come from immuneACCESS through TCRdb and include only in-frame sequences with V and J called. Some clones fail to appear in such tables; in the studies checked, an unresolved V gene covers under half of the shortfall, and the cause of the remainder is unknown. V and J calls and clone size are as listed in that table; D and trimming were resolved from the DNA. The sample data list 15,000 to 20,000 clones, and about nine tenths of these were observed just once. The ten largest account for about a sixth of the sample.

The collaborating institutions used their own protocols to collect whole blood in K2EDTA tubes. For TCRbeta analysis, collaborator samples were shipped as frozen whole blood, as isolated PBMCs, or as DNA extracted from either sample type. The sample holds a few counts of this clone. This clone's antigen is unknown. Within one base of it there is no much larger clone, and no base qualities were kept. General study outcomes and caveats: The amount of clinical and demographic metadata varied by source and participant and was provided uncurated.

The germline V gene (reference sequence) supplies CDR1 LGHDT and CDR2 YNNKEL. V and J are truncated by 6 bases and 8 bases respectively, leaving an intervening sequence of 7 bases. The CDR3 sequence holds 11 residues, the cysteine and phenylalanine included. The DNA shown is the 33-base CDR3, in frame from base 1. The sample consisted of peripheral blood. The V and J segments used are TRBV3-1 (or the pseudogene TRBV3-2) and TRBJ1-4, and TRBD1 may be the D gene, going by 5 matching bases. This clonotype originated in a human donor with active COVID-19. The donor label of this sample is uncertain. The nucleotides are TGTGCCAGCAGAGGGGCGGAAAAACTGTTTTTT. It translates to CASRGAEKLFF.